Shown below are 21 T cell receptor beta chains from a single sample sequenced in a study of shared clonotypes between healthy human individuals. Only in-frame clones appear in the TCRdb table, and some are missing; sequencing was by immunoSEQ multiplex PCR. The sample yields over 1.4 million clones, approximately 96% seen once. Sequenced input: naive CD4+ T cells sorted from blood. Described subset: CD45RA+ positively selected. The receptors shown here come from a man between 25 and 39 years old in good health.

Only a few counts were recorded for this clone. V and J are TRBV6-6 and TRBJ1-5; D not resolved. V shed 6 bases and J shed 2 bases, with 14 bases lying between them. This CDR3 is 15 amino acids long. Germline V gene sequence: CDR1 MNHNY, CDR2 SVGAGI (reference sequence). The CDR3 loop is CASSQSREGNQPQHF. CDR3 nucleotides: TGTGCCAGCAGCCAGTCGCGGGAGGGCAATCAGCCCCAGCATTTT.

The J gene is TRBJ1-1, the V gene TRBV28; 7 bases agree with TRBD1. Germline V CDR1 and CDR2: MDHEN, SYDVKM. CDR3 size: 14 residues. V dropped 5 bases and J dropped 2; count of bases not matched to a gene: 5. The CDR3 loop reads CASSPGQRNTEAFF. Here the CDR3 DNA reads TGTGCCAGCAGTCCGGGACAGAGAAACACTGAAGCTTTCTTT.

The rearrangement joins TRBV30 to TRBJ1-5; unclear D gene. This CDR3 spans 14 amino acids. V lost 1 base to trimming and J lost 2 bases, with 9 bases between them. Germline-derived CDR1 and CDR2 are GTSNPN and SVGIG (reference sequence). CDR3 loop: CAWSGELGNQPQHF. Here the CDR3 DNA reads TGTGCCTGGAGTGGGGAATTGGGCAATCAGCCCCAGCATTTT. Full variable domain (rest looked up from reference TRBV30 and TRBJ1-5): SQTIHQWPATLVQPVGSPLSLECTVEGTSNPNLYWYRQAAGRGLQLLFYSVGIGQISSEVPQNLSASRPQDRQFILSSKKLLLSDSGFYLCAWSGELGNQPQHFGDGTRLSIL.

The V call is TRBV28, the J call TRBJ1-5; D is uncertain. CDR1 MDHEN and CDR2 SYDVKM come from the germline V gene. The CDR3 has 17 amino acids. Trimming took off 3 bases at V and 0 bases at J, with 15 bases between the two ends. The CDR3 nucleotides are TGTGCCAGCAGTTTCGATCGCATGGCCTATAGCAATCAGCCCCAGCATTTT. Residues: CASSFDRMAYSNQPQHF.

This clone was picked up one time. CDR3 coding DNA: TGTGCCAGCAGTCCTTCCGGACAGGGGAGCTCCTACGAGCAGTACTTC. It specifies CASSPSGQGSSYEQYF. The chain uses TRBV28 and TRBJ2-7, with 9 bases lining up with TRBD1. Germline-derived CDR1 and CDR2 are MDHEN and SYDVKM. V shed 5 bases and J 0 bases; nucleotides not matched to a gene: 8. The CDR3 has 16 amino acids.

This clone was recorded once. A read error is possible here, since a much larger clone lies one base away. The sample contains more than one DNA sequence encoding this CDR3. The V and J genes are TRBV2 and TRBJ2-3; TRBD1 or TRBD2 may be the D gene (5 bases each). The CDR3 runs 13 residues. Germline-derived CDR1 and CDR2 are SNHLY and FYNNEI. V was clipped by 6 bases and J by 1 base, with 8 bases between them. The CDR3 is CASSGDGTDTQYF. Written as DNA, the CDR3 is TGTGCCAGCAGCGGGGACGGCACAGATACGCAGTATTTT. Full variable domain (remainder filled in from reference TRBV2 and TRBJ2-3): EPEVTQTPSHQVTQMGQEVILRCVPISNHLYFYWYRQILGQKVEFLVSFYNNEISEKSEIFDDQFSVERPDGSNFTLKIRSTKLEDSAMYFCASSGDGTDTQYFGPGTRLTVL.

The chain uses TRBV2 and TRBJ2-7, with D possibly being TRBD1 or TRBD2 (5 bases each). The V and J ends lost 6 bases and 2 bases respectively, with 11 bases between them. Germline CDR1 reads SNHLY; CDR2 reads FYNNEI. The CDR3 has 13 residues. The CDR3 nucleotides are TGTGCCAGCAGGGGACGGCGGACCTACGAGCAGTACTTC. It specifies CASRGRRTYEQYF.

Note on this clone: Distinct nucleotide sequences in the sample also encode this CDR3. The rearrangement links TRBV19 to TRBJ1-5; D not certain. CDR3 length equals 14 residues. Germline CDR1 is LNHDA and CDR2 is SQIVND (reference sequence). Trimming stripped 0 bases from V and 2 bases from J, with 5 bases between. CDR3 coding DNA: TGTGCCAGTAGTATAGATCCAGGCAATCAGCCCCAGCATTTT. Translation: CASSIDPGNQPQHF.

The gene calls are TRBV4-1 and TRBJ2-2, with 7 bases lining up with TRBD2. The CDR3 sequence is 15 residues long. Germline lookup yields CDR1 MGHRA and CDR2 YSYEKL. The V segment lost 1 base and the J segment 4 bases; nucleotides outside the gene matches: 3. CDR3 DNA: TGCGCCAGCAGCCAAGTAGCGGGTCGCACCGGGGAGCTGTTTTTT. This codes for CASSQVAGRTGELFF.

The J gene is TRBJ2-2, the V gene TRBV27; D is possibly TRBD2 (5 bases). The CDR3 length is 15 residues. The germline gives CDR1 MNHEY, CDR2 SMNVEV (reference sequence). The germline V and J ends were trimmed by 2 bases and 5 bases, with 12 bases remaining between them. The CDR3 sequence: CASSLRPRGTGELFF. DNA for the CDR3: TGTGCCAGCAGTTTACGCCCGCGCGGGACCGGGGAGCTGTTTTTT.

Regarding this clone: At the DNA level, this CDR3 is encoded by other sequences in the same sample as well. This chain connects TRBV5-1 to TRBJ2-7; weak D call: TRBD2 (5 bases). CDR1 SGHRS and CDR2 YFSETQ come from the germline V gene. The CDR3 loop spans 13 amino acids. V lost 3 bases to trimming and J lost 2 bases, with 9 bases between them. The CDR3 region is CASSSDGTYEQYF. The CDR3 coding sequence is TGCGCCAGCAGCTCGGACGGGACCTACGAGCAGTACTTC.

This rearrangement joins TRBV9 to TRBJ2-2; 14 nucleotides line up with TRBD2. Trimming at V came to 0 bases and at J to 6 bases, leaving 10 bases not matched to a gene. The length of the CDR3 is 19 residues. CDR1 is SGDLS and CDR2 is YYNGEE in the germline V gene. In DNA, the CDR3 is TGTGCCAGCAGCGTAGAAACGGGACTAGCGGGAGAAATCGCCGGGGAGCTGTTTTTT. It codes for CASSVETGLAGEIAGELFF.

The genes are TRBV5-4 and TRBJ2-1; D not certain. The CDR3 length is 15 residues. Trimming shortened V by 0 bases and J by 5 bases, and 12 bases separated the two germline ends. From germline, CDR1 is SGHNT and CDR2 YYREEE (reference sequence). The CDR3 bases are TGTGCCAGCAGCTTGGGGTATGCGCCCCACAATGAGCAGTTCTTC. It encodes CASSLGYAPHNEQFF.

This chain links TRBV6-5 with TRBJ2-3, with no clear D. Germline CDR1 and CDR2: MNHEY and SVGAGI. The V end lost 0 bases, the J end lost 0 bases, and 7 bases lay between the germline ends. The CDR3 is 15 residues long. CDR3 protein: CASSYSMISTDTQYF. CDR3 nucleotide sequence: TGTGCCAGCAGTTACTCGATGATTAGCACAGATACGCAGTATTTT.

The chain uses TRBV2 and TRBJ2-3; no definite D call. Germline assignment: CDR1 SNHLY and CDR2 FYNNEI. The CDR3 covers 12 residues. V dropped 2 bases and J dropped 3 bases, with 3 bases sitting between them. The CDR3 DNA follows: TGTGCCAGCAGTGAACAGACAGATACGCAGTATTTT. It codes for CASSEQTDTQYF. Combining the CDR3 with reference TRBV2 and TRBJ2-3 gives the whole variable domain EPEVTQTPSHQVTQMGQEVILRCVPISNHLYFYWYRQILGQKVEFLVSFYNNEISEKSEIFDDQFSVERPDGSNFTLKIRSTKLEDSAMYFCASSEQTDTQYFGPGTRLTVL.

The rearrangement uses TRBV20-1 and TRBJ2-5; D gene uncertain. With 4 bases removed from V and 5 bases from J, the gap between germline ends came to 8 bases. There are 11 residues in the CDR3. Germline V CDR1 and CDR2: DFQATT, SNEGSKA (reference sequence). The CDR3 reads CSAKRMETQYF. The CDR3 region has the DNA TGCAGTGCTAAGCGCATGGAGACCCAGTACTTC.

The chain recombines TRBV9 with TRBJ2-5, with D tentatively TRBD1 or TRBD2 (5 bases each). Germline lookup yields CDR1 SGDLS and CDR2 YYNGEE. The ends were cut back, 4 bases at V and 4 bases at J, with 14 bases in the middle. This CDR3 spans 14 amino acids. The CDR3 reads CASSPRWGSETQYF. In DNA form, the CDR3 reads TGTGCCAGCAGCCCCAGATGGGGGTCAGAGACCCAGTACTTC.

The CDR3 bases are TGTGCCAGCAGTCCTACACTTCAGGGGGATCAGCCCCAGCATTTT. Its translation: CASSPTLQGDQPQHF. The chain joins TRBV2 to TRBJ1-5, with TRBD1 identical over 7 bases. The germline gives CDR1 SNHLY, CDR2 FYNNEI. This CDR3 has 15 amino acids. J was trimmed by 5 bases and V by 5 bases; bases with no gene match: 9.

This clone was counted a single time. The chain is built from TRBV7-8 and TRBJ2-6; no clear D gene. Trimming shortened V by 5 bases and J by 2 bases, and 10 bases separated the two germline ends. The CDR3 is made up of 15 amino acids. The germline CDR1 and CDR2 sequences are SGHVS and FQNEAQ. This CDR3 is CASSPFLAGANVLTF. As DNA, the CDR3 is TGTGCCAGCAGCCCGTTCTTGGCTGGGGCCAACGTCCTGACTTTC.

The chain employs TRBV28 and TRBJ2-5; D is perhaps TRBD1 (6 bases). Germline CDR1 and CDR2: MDHEN and SYDVKM. The CDR3 totals 14 residues. V lost 4 bases and J lost 4, with 13 bases in between. The CDR3: CASSSYRVPETQYF. CDR3 DNA sequence: TGTGCCAGCAGTTCGTACAGGGTCCCAGAGACCCAGTACTTC.

Turning to this clone: This CDR3 is also generated by other DNA sequences in the sample. The rearrangement links TRBV5-1 to TRBJ2-7, with TRBD1 matching over 8 bases. Trimming at V came to 5 bases and at J to 4 bases, leaving 5 bases not matched to a gene. CDR1 and CDR2 from the germline V gene are SGHRS and YFSETQ. This CDR3 is built from 13 residues. CDR3 in DNA: TGCGCCAGCAGTCTTGACAGGGGATACGAGCAGTACTTC. Amino acids: CASSLDRGYEQYF.